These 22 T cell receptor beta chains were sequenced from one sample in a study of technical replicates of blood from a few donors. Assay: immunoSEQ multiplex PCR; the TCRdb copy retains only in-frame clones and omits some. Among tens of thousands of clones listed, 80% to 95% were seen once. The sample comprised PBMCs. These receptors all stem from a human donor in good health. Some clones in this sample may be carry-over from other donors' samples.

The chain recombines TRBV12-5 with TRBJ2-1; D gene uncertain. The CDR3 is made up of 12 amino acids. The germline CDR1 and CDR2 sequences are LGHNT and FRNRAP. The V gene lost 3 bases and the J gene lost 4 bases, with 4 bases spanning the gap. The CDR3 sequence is CASGFGYNEQFF. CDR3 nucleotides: TGTGCTAGTGGTTTCGGGTACAATGAGCAGTTCTTC. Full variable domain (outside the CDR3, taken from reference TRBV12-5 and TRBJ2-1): DARVTQTPRHKVTEMGQEVTMRCQPILGHNTVFWYRQTMMQGLELLAYFRNRAPLDDSGMPKDRFSAEMPDATLATLKIQPSEPRDSAVYFCASGFGYNEQFFGPGTRLTVL.

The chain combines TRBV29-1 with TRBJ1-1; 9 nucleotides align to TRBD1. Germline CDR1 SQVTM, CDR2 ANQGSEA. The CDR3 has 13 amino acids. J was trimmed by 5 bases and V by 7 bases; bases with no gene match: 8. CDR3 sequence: CSGGRDRVTEAFF. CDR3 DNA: TGCAGCGGGGGACGGGACAGGGTGACTGAAGCTTTCTTT.

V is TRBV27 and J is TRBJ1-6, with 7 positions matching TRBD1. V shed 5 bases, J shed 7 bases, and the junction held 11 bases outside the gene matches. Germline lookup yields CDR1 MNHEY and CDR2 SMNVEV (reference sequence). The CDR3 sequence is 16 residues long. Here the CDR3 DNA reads TGTGCCAGCAGTCTAATACCGGGACAGACGAATTCACCCCTCCACTTT. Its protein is CASSLIPGQTNSPLHF.

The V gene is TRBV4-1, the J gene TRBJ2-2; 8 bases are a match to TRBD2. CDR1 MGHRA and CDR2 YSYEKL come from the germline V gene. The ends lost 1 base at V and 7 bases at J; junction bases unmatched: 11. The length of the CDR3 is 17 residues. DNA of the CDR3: TGCGCCAGCAGCCAAGGTCGGATTAGCGGGAATGTCGGGGAGCTGTTTTTT. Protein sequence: CASSQGRISGNVGELFF.

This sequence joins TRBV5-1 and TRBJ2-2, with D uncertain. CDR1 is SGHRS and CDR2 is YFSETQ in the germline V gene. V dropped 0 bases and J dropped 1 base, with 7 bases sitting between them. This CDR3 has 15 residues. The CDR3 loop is CASSLVTGNTGELFF. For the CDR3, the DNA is TGCGCCAGCAGCTTGGTTACGGGGAACACCGGGGAGCTGTTTTTT.

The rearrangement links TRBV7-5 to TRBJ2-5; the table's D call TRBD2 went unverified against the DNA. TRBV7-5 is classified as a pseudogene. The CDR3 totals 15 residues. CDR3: CVRSLGSGPPGTQYF. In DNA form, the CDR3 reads TGTGTCAGAAGCTTAGGGTCCGGTCCCCCCGGGACCCAGTACTTC.

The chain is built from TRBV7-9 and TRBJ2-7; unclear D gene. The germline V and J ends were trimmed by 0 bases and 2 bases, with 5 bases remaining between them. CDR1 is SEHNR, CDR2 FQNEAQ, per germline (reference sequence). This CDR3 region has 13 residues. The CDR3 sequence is CASSLAAAYEQYF. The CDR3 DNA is TGTGCCAGCAGCTTAGCGGCCGCCTACGAGCAGTACTTC.

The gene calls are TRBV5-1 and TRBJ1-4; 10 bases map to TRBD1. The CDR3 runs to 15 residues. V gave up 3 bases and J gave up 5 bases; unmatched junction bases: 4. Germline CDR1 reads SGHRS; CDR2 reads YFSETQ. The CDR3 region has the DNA TGCGCCAGCAGCTGGATGGGACAGGGGAATGAAAAACTGTTTTTT. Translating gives CASSWMGQGNEKLFF.

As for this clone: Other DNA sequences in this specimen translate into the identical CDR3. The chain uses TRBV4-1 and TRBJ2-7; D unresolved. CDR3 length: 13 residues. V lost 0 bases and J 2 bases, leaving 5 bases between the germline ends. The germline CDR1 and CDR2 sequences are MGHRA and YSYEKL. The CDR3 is CASSQDRTYEQYF. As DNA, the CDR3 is TGCGCCAGCAGCCAAGACAGGACCTACGAGCAGTACTTC.

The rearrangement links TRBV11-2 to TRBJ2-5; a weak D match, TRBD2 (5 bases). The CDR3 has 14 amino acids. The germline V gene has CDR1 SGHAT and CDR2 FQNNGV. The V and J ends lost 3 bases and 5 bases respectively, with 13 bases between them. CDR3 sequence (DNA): TGTGCCAGCAGCTTCGGGCTAGCCCTGGAGACCCAGTACTTC. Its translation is CASSFGLALETQYF.

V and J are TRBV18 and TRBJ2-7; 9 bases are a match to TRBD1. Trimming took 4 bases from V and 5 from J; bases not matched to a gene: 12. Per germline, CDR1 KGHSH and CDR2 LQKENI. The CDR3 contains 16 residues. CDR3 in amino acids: CASSLETAQGANEQYF. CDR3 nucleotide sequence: TGTGCCAGCTCACTCGAAACCGCACAGGGGGCAAACGAGCAGTACTTC.

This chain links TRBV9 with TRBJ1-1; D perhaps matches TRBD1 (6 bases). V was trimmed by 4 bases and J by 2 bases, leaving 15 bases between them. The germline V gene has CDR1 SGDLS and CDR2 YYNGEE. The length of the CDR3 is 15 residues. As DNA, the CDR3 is TGTGCCAGCAGCAAAAGGGACACCCGAAACACTGAAGCTTTCTTT. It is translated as CASSKRDTRNTEAFF.

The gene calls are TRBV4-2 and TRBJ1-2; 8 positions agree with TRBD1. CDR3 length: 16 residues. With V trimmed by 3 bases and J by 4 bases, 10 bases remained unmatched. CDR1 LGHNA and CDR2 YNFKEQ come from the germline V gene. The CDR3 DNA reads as TGTGCCAGCAGCCAGAGGATCGACAGGGGTGCCTATGGCTACACCTTC. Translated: CASSQRIDRGAYGYTF.

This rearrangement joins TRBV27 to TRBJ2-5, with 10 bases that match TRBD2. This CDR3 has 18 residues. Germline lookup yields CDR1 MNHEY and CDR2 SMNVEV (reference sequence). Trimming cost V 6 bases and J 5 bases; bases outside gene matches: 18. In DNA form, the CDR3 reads TGTGCCAGCAGCCTAAGGGGTTACAGTACTAGCGGGGATGAGACCCAGTACTTC. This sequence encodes CASSLRGYSTSGDETQYF.

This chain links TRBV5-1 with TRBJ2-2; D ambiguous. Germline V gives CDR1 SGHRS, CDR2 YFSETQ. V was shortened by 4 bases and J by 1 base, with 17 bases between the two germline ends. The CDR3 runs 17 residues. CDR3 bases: TGCGCCAGCAGCGTCGGTCCCGTGGGCTGGAACACCGGGGAGCTGTTTTTT. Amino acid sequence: CASSVGPVGWNTGELFF.

CDR3 residues: CASSSALAEETQYF. The CDR3 DNA reads as TGTGCCAGCAGCTCCGCACTAGCGGAAGAGACCCAGTACTTC. This chain uses TRBV5-4 with TRBJ2-5; 8 bases align to TRBD2. The CDR3 covers 14 residues. Germline V gives CDR1 SGHNT, CDR2 YYREEE (reference sequence). Trimming at V came to 3 bases and at J to 3 bases, leaving 4 bases not matched to a gene.

CDR3 region: CASSLEYGRANTGELFF. The CDR3 bases are TGTGCCAGCAGCTTAGAATACGGGAGGGCCAACACCGGGGAGCTGTTTTTT. V gene TRBV13 combines with J gene TRBJ2-2, with 8 positions matching TRBD2. The CDR3 has 17 amino acids. The germline V gene has CDR1 PRHDT and CDR2 FYEKMQ (reference sequence). V trimming: 1 base; J trimming: 2 bases; junction bases outside the gene matches: 6.

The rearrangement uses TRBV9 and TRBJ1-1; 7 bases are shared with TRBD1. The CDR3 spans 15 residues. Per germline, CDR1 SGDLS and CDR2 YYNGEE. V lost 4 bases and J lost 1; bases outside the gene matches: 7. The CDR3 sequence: CASSLTGTENTEAFF. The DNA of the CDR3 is TGTGCCAGCAGCCTTACTGGGACAGAGAACACTGAAGCTTTCTTT.

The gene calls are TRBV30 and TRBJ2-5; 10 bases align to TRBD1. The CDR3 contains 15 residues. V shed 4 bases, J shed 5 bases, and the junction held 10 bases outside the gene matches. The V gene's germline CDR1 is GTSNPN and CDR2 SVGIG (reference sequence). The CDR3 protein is CAWKETGGLKETQYF. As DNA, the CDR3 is TGTGCCTGGAAAGAGACAGGGGGCTTAAAGGAGACCCAGTACTTC.

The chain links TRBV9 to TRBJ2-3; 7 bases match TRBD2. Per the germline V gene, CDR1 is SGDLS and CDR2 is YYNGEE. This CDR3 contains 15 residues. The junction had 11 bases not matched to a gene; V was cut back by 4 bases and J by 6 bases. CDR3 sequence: CASSLFGGGSDTQYF. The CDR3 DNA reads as TGTGCCAGCAGCCTATTCGGGGGAGGGTCGGATACGCAGTATTTT.

The CDR3 bases are TGTGCCAGTAGTTCCCGACAGCGGGAGGACTCAGATACGCAGTATTTT. Amino acids: CASSSRQREDSDTQYF. The chain couples TRBV19 to TRBJ2-3; TRBD2 aligns across 9 bases. CDR1 LNHDA and CDR2 SQIVND come from the germline V gene (reference sequence). The CDR3 sequence is 16 residues long. With V trimmed by 5 bases and J by 4 bases, 10 bases remained unmatched.

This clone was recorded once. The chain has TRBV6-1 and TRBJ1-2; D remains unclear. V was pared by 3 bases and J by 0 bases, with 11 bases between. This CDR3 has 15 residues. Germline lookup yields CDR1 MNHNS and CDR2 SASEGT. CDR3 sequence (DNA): TGTGCCAGCAGTGATCCACCTGAGGCTAACTATGGCTACACCTTC. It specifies CASSDPPEANYGYTF.